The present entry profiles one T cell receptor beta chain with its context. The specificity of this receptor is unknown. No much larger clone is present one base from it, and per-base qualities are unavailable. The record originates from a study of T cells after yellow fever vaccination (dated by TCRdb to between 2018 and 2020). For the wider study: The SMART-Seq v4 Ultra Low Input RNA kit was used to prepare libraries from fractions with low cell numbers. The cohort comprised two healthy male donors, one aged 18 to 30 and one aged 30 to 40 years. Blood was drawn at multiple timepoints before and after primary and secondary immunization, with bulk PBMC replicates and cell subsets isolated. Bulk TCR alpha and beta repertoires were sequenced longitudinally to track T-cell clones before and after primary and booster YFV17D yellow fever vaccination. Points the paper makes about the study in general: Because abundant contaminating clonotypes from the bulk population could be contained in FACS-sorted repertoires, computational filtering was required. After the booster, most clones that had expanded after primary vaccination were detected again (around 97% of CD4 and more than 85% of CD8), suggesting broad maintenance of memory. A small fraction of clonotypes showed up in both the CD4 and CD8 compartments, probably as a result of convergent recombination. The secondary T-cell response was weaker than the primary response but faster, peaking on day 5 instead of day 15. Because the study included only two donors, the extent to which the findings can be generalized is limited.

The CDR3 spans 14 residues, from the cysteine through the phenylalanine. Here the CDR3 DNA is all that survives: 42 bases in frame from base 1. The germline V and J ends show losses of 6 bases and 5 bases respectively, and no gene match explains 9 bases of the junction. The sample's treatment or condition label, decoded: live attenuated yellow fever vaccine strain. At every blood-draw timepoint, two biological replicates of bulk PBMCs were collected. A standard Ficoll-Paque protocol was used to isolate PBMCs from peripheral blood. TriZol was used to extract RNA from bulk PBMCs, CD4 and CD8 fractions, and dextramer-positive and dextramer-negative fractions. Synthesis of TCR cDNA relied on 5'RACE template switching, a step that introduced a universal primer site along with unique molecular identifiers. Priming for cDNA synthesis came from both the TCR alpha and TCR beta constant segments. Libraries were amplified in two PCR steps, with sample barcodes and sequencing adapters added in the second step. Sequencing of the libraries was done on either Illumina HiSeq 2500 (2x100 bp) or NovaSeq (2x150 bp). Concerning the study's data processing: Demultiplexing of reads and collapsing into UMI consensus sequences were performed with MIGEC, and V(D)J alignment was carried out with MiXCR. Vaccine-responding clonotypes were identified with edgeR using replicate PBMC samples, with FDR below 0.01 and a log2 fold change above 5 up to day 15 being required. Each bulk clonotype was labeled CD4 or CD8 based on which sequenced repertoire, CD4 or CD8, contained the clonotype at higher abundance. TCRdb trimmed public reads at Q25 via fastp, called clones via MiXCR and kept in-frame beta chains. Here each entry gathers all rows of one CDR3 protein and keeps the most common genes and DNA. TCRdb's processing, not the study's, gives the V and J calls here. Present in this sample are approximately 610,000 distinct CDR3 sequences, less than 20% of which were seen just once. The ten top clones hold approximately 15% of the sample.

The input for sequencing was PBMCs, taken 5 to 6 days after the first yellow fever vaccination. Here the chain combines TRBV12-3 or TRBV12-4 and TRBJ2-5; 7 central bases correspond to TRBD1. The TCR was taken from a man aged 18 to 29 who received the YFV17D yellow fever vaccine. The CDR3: CASRRDRASETQYF. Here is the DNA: TGTGCCAGCAGACGAGACAGGGCCTCCGAGACCCAGTACTTC.